This TCR beta chain was captured by sequencing in a study of identical twins. TCRdb called the 5' RACE reads again in MiXCR, with one record for every CDR3 protein. In the table there are just under 650,000 distinct CDR3 sequences, just over 7% of which are singletons. The CDR3 is 12 residues long. In germline, CDR1 is DFQATT, CDR2 SNEGSKA (reference sequence). The V and J ends lost 5 bases and 6 bases respectively, with 11 bases between them. The donors were all healthy and Caucasian. This clonotype was counted between two and nine times. This same sample was also taken into another study, of yellow fever vaccine responses in identical twins.

This clonotype was sampled from a woman aged 18-30 years in good health. This rearrangement joins TRBV20-1 to TRBJ2-1; D remains ambiguous. The sample taken for sequencing was PBMCs. The CDR3 DNA reads as TGCAGTGCTCCTCGGACCACCAATGAGCAGTTCTTC. It specifies CSAPRTTNEQFF.